This T cell receptor beta chain was recovered during a study of long-term antiretroviral therapy in people with HIV. About the research overall: The earliest samples predate the 2015 immediate-ART recommendation by about a decade.

The CDR3 runs 15 residues. CDR1 and CDR2 from the germline V gene are SGHNT and YYREEE (reference sequence). The V and J ends lost 4 bases and 5 bases respectively, with 17 bases between them. They ran version v3.0 of the immunoSEQ assay at survey level. Clones were read by immunoSEQ multiplex PCR, and TCRdb kept only the in-frame ones, dropping some. The table has 20,000 to 25,000 clones, 81% seen once. The sample here was unsorted PBMCs, taken 0.1 years before starting antiretroviral therapy. The chain uses TRBV5-4 and TRBJ2-3; unclear D gene. The origin of this receptor is a man in his forties with HIV. The CDR3 sequence is CASSHTARTRDTQYF. The CDR3 bases are TGTGCCAGCAGCCACACCGCCCGAACCAGAGATACGCAGTATTTT.